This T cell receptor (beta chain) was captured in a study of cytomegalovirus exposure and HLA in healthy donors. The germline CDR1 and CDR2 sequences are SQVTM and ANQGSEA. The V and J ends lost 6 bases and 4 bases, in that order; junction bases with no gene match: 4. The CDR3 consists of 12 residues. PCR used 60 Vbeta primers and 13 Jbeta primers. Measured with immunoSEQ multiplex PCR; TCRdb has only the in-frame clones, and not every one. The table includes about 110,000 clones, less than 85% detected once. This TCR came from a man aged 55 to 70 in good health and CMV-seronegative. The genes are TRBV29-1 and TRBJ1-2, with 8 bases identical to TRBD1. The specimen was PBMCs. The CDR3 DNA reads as TGCAGCGTGGGGACAGGCAGCTATGGCTACACCTTC. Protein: CSVGTGSYGYTF.